This record concerns one T cell receptor (beta chain) sequence. Its antigen is unidentified. Researchers partitioned CD4+ cells into CD45RA+ naive and CD45RA-negative memory subsets. This sample is part of a study of shared clonotypes between healthy human individuals. The study, taken as a whole, reports: Among the subsets, naive ones generally showed larger estimated richness than memory ones. Compared with clonotypes that all four donors shared, non-shared clonotypes had lower generation probabilities.

TCRdb keeps only in-frame clones here, not all; method: immunoSEQ multiplex PCR. The data show about 1 million clones, about four fifths seen once. Germline V gene sequence: CDR1 GTSNPN, CDR2 SVGIG (reference sequence). V lost 4 bases and J lost 0, with 10 bases in between. This CDR3 spans 15 amino acids. The receptor was derived from a man in his late teens or twenties in good health. Some clones in this sample may be carry-over from other donors' samples. The V and J genes are TRBV30 and TRBJ1-6; D perhaps matches TRBD1 (5 bases). The sequencing sample was made of memory CD4+ T cells from PBMCs. Subset given: CD45RA-negative fraction. The chain's CDR3 is CAWISDSSYNSPLHF. The CDR3 nucleotides read TGTGCCTGGATTTCAGACAGCTCCTATAATTCACCCCTCCACTTT.